Many counts were recorded for the clone carrying this T cell receptor beta chain. The antigen remains unidentified. This sample is drawn from a study of CD8 T cells in ankylosing spondylitis. TCRdb re-derived calls from the 5' RACE reads in MiXCR, one entry per CDR3 protein. The table records a few hundred thousand distinct CDR3 sequences, about 10% of them present only once. The V gene's germline CDR1 is MDHEN and CDR2 SYDVKM. This CDR3 has 18 residues. Trimming removed 5 bases from V and 6 bases from J; junction bases left unmatched: 16. Study-wide findings and caveats: In reactive arthritis synovial fluid and blood, some motif variants had been reported before. The study looked at matched synovial fluid samples from ankylosing spondylitis patients. Disease-linked clones were reported to be significantly enriched there.

V usage is TRBV28 and J usage is TRBJ2-3; 11 bases fit TRBD2. The source material was blood, either unsorted or a sorted T cell fraction (not recorded which). This receptor was obtained from a male donor with ankylosing spondylitis or in good health (not recorded which). The DNA for the CDR3 is TGTGCCAGCAGTCTCCTAGCGGGAGGCAGTCTAAGTTTGGATACGCAGTATTTT. Amino acid sequence: CASSLLAGGSLSLDTQYF.